This entry concerns a single T cell receptor beta chain. As yet, its antigen is unknown. The record originates from a study of T cell repertoires in cytomegalovirus infection. Background on the study: It was recently identified HLA-C-restricted and well-studied HLA-B-restricted CMV epitopes that the study used. Shared public TCR beta signatures pointed to both CMV infection and a matching HLA type.

TCRdb recomputed calls from the reads with MiXCR, one row per CDR3 protein. This sample carries about 900,000 distinct CDR3 sequences, approximately 31% of them seen once, and the ten largest clones take roughly 13%. Germline V gives CDR1 SQVTM, CDR2 ANQGSEA. V was cut by 0 bases and J by 10 bases, with 6 bases left in between. The CDR3 runs to 10 residues. Study results and caveats: Across the ex vivo response, the dominant clonotypes were HLA-C-restricted CMV-specific TCR beta clonotypes. Individuals carrying CMV plus the relevant HLA were identified by cumulative frequency of public TCR beta families.

The V call is TRBV29-1, the J call TRBJ1-1, with no clear D. Specimen: cultured CD8+ T cells from PBMCs, collected from culture after CMV antigen stimulation. This sequence originates from a human donor in good health (CMV status not recorded). Some clones in this sample may be carry-over from other donors' samples. The CDR3: CSVEDQVAFF. The CDR3 DNA reads TGCAGCGTTGAAGATCAAGTAGCTTTCTTT. Full variable domain (remainder filled in from reference TRBV29-1 and TRBJ1-1): SAVISQKPSRDICQRGTSLTIQCQVDSQVTMMFWYRQQPGQSLTLIATANQGSEATYESGFVIDKFPISRPNLTFSTLTVSNMSPEDSSIYLCSVEDQVAFFGQGTRLTVV.